This TCR beta chain stems from a study of T cell repertoires in cytomegalovirus infection. The overall study: Matching HLA type, along with CMV infection, was indicated by public TCR beta signatures.

Looked up from germline, CDR1 is SGHTA and CDR2 is FQGNSA. V lost 5 bases to trimming and J lost 0 bases; unmatched junction nucleotides: 13. The CDR3 consists of 18 residues. TCRdb redid the calling of the reads with MiXCR, one entry per CDR3 protein. The data contain 350,000 to 550,000 distinct CDR3 sequences, 25% to 40% of them singletons. Findings and caveats of the study: Carriers of CMV and the relevant HLA type were discriminated by public TCR beta frequency. CMV-specific TCR beta clonotypes restricted by HLA-C dominated the ex vivo response.

This clonotype occurred many times. Its antigen remains unidentified. This TCR derives from a human donor in good health (CMV status not recorded). Some clones in this sample may be carry-over from other donors' samples. Sequenced input: PBMCs. The rearrangement uses TRBV7-2 and TRBJ1-5, with TRBD1 matching 7 bases. In DNA form, the CDR3 reads TGTGCCAGCAGCGACGGACAGGAGACGCTTTATAGCAATCAGCCCCAGCATTTT. This translates into CASSDGQETLYSNQPQHF.